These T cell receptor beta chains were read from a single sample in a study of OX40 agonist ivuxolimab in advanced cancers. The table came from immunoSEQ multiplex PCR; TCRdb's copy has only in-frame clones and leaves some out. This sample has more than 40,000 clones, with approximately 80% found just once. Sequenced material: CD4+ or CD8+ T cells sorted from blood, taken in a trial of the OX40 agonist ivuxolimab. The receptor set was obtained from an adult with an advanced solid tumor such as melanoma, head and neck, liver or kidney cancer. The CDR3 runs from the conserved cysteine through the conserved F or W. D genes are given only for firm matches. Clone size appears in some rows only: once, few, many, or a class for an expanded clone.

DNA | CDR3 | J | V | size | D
TGTGCCAGCAGCTCCGGGACTAGCGGTCTCGTTAAGCAGTTCTTC | CASSSGTSGLVKQFF | TRBJ2-1 | TRBV7-3 | once | TRBD2
TGTGCCAGTAGTTTCAGGGGATTTCAGAACACTGAAGCTTTCTTT | CASSFRGFQNTEAFF | TRBJ1-1 | TRBV19 | NA | NA
TGTGCCAGCGGAGACAGGGGGCTCTTCTCCTACGAGCAGTACTTC | CASGDRGLFSYEQYF | TRBJ2-7 | TRBV6-1 | NA | TRBD1
TGTGCCAGCAGCTGGACAGGGTCGGATACGCAGTATTTT | CASSWTGSDTQYF | TRBJ2-3 | TRBV5-5 | NA | TRBD1
TGTGCCAGCAGTACAATTTCGGGGAGTACATACAATGAGCAGTTCTTC | CASSTISGSTYNEQFF | TRBJ2-1 | TRBV27 | NA | NA
TGTGCCAGCAGCTTGGCGCCAGCGGGAGTCCCAGAGACCCAGTACTTC | CASSLAPAGVPETQYF | TRBJ2-5 | TRBV5-4 | NA | TRBD2
TGTGCCAGCAGCTTGGCCTTACGCACCACGGTGGCGGGGACCCAGTACTTC | CASSLALRTTVAGTQYF | TRBJ2-5 | TRBV5-4 | NA | NA
TGTGCCAGCAGCCCGAGGGGGGCAGATACGCAGTATTTT | CASSPRGADTQYF | TRBJ2-3 | TRBV5-6 | NA | NA
TGTGCCATTGGTAGTTTGGGGAATGAGCAGTTCTTC | CAIGSLGNEQFF | TRBJ2-1 | TRBV10-3 | NA | NA
TGTGCCAGCAGTTTGGCCAGGGAGGAAGAGACCCAGTACTTC | CASSLAREEETQYF | TRBJ2-5 | TRBV27 | NA | NA
TGTGCCAGCAGTGACGTCGGGACAGGGGACGACGAGCAGTACTTC | CASSDVGTGDDEQYF | TRBJ2-7 | TRBV25-1 | NA | TRBD1
TGTGCCAGCAGCTTGGGCCCGGGACTAGGGAATAGTTTCAGCTCCTACGAGCAGTACTTC | CASSLGPGLGNSFSSYEQYF | TRBJ2-7 | TRBV7-6 | NA | TRBD2
TGCGCCAGCAGTCGACAGGAGAACACTGAAGCTTTCTTT | CASSRQENTEAFF | TRBJ1-1 | TRBV10-1 | NA | NA
TGCGCCAGCAACCCGGGACATTGGGGCCGCACTGAAGCTTTCTTT | CASNPGHWGRTEAFF | TRBJ1-1 | TRBV10-2 | NA | NA
TGTGCCAGCAGCTTAAGACCCAGCGGAGCCTACAATGAGCAGTTCTTC | CASSLRPSGAYNEQFF | TRBJ2-1 | TRBV7-3 | NA | NA
TGTGCCAGCAGTGCGTCCTACAATGAGCAGTTCTTC | CASSASYNEQFF | TRBJ2-1 | TRBV6-6 | NA | NA
TGTGCCAGCACCAGCCGGGACAGGGGTAGGTACGAGCAGTACTTC | CASTSRDRGRYEQYF | TRBJ2-7 | TRBV28 | few | TRBD1
TGTGCTACTAGTGAAGGGTACGAGCAGTACTTC | CATSEGYEQYF | TRBJ2-7 | TRBV12-5 | NA | NA